This section outlines one T cell receptor beta chain sequence together with its context. Its matching antigen is unknown. This specimen comes from a study of T cell responses to AZD1222 COVID-19 vaccine. Only in-frame clones appear in the TCRdb table, and some are missing; sequencing was by immunoSEQ multiplex PCR. The top ten clones hold about 4% of a sample with 110,000 or so clones, around 87% of them seen once. Study-level points and caveats: Among vaccine-associated CD4 TCRs, coverage spanned spike, with dominance at 160-218 and 743-854. In the spike-specific TCR repertoire, nearly half reportedly target unmutated variant regions. White British ancestry dominated among donors, who included more females, and clonal diversity was possibly underestimated. Only after the peak T cell response were repertoires sampled.

Trimming cost V 4 bases and J 2 bases; bases outside gene matches: 8. The CDR3 is made up of 16 amino acids. Germline lookup yields CDR1 SGHRS and CDR2 YFSETQ. The chain uses TRBV5-1 and TRBJ2-5; 10 bases are shared with TRBD2. The material sequenced was peripheral blood, taken 28 days after the second AZD1222 dose. This receptor was taken from an adult who received the AZD1222 COVID-19 vaccine. The CDR3 region has the DNA TGCGCCAGCAGCAGTAGCGGGGGGACCGTACAAGAGACCCAGTACTTC. Amino acid sequence: CASSSSGGTVQETQYF.